The rows below give T cell receptor beta chains drawn from one sample of a study of patients and donors after allogeneic stem cell transplantation. Each CDR3 protein gets one entry after TCRdb re-called the RT-PCR reads with MiXCR. The data contain 400,000 to 500,000 distinct CDR3 sequences, roughly 17% of them seen just once; the ten biggest clones take up over 6%. Sequenced: blood, either unsorted or a sorted T cell fraction (not recorded which). These receptor sequences come from a human donor who was either an allogeneic HSCT recipient or a stem cell or donor lymphocyte infusion donor (not recorded which). It is not recorded whose cells these are; they may come from a transplant donor. CDR3s include the opening cysteine and the closing phenylalanine or tryptophan. D genes are given only for firm matches. Size is stated for part of the rows, as once, few or many counts, or as a class when the clone is expanded.

cdr3_aa cdr3_nt d_call v_call cdr3_length j_call clone_size
CASSLSRQKRSGANVLTF TGTGCCAGCAGCCTTAGCCGACAGAAACGCTCTGGGGCCAACGTCCTGACTTTC . TRBV11-1 18 TRBJ2-6 .
CASSLARDHGYTF TGTGCCAGCAGCTTAGCCAGGGATCATGGCTACACCTTC . TRBV7-9 13 TRBJ1-2 .
CASSSRRALAAFF TGTGCCAGCAGCTCCCGCAGGGCCCTCGCCGCTTTCTTT . TRBV7-9 13 TRBJ1-1 once
CASRFGQGPGYTF TGTGCCAGCAGATTCGGACAGGGTCCTGGCTACACCTTC TRBD1 TRBV3-1 13 TRBJ1-2 .
CASSGDGEQYF TGTGCCAGCAGTGGGGATGGGGAGCAGTACTTC . TRBV2 11 TRBJ2-7 .
CASSFGERSRAFF TGTGCCAGCAGTTTTGGGGAGCGTAGTAGAGCTTTCTTT . TRBV12-3/TRBV12-4 13 TRBJ1-1 few
CASNSGSIEQFF TGCGCCAGCAATAGCGGGAGTATTGAGCAGTTCTTC TRBD2 TRBV5-1 12 TRBJ2-1 .
CASSFSDNTEAFF TGTGCCAGCAGCTTCAGCGATAACACTGAAGCTTTCTTT . TRBV11-2 13 TRBJ1-1 many
CAGRGGNEKLFF TGTGCCGGCAGAGGTGGTAATGAAAAACTGTTTTTT . TRBV6-1 12 TRBJ1-4 .
CASSVYSYSYEQYF TGTGCCAGCAGTGTGTACAGTTACTCCTACGAGCAGTACTTC . TRBV2 14 TRBJ2-7 few
CASSQDGRPDGEKLFF TGCGCCAGCAGCCAAGATGGGCGGCCGGATGGTGAAAAACTGTTTTTT . TRBV4-3 16 TRBJ1-4 few
CASRGEWGGSSGNTIYF TGTGCCAGCAGGGGAGAATGGGGCGGAAGCTCTGGAAACACCATATATTTT . TRBV12-3/TRBV12-4 17 TRBJ1-3 .
CSVVGQGSIRNTEAFF TGCAGCGTTGTTGGACAGGGTTCGATCCGGAACACTGAAGCTTTCTTT TRBD1 TRBV29-1 16 TRBJ1-1 .
CASSPGTDKNTEAFF TGTGCCAGCAGTCCCGGGACAGACAAGAACACTGAAGCTTTCTTT TRBD1 TRBV12-3/TRBV12-4 15 TRBJ1-1 .
CASKGASSYNEQFF TGCGCCAGCAAAGGGGCTTCCTCCTACAATGAGCAGTTCTTC . TRBV10-2 14 TRBJ2-1 few
CASSLWQGVRNTEAFF TGTGCCAGCAGCTTATGGCAGGGGGTGCGGAACACTGAAGCTTTCTTT TRBD1 TRBV7-2 16 TRBJ1-1 .
CASSWGQKNTEAFF TGCGCCAGCAGCTGGGGACAGAAGAACACTGAAGCTTTCTTT TRBD1 TRBV5-1 14 TRBJ1-1 .
CASSPRDIGNSPLHF TGTGCCAGCAGTCCCCGGGACATCGGGAATTCACCCCTCCACTTT . TRBV12-3/TRBV12-4 15 TRBJ1-6 few
CASSDPWGGETQYF TGTGCCAGCAGCGATCCGTGGGGCGGAGAGACCCAGTACTTC . TRBV7-9 14 TRBJ2-5 .